Following are 15 T cell receptor beta chains from one sample sequenced in a study of T cell responses to AZD1222 COVID-19 vaccine. TCRdb's copy holds only in-frame clones and misses some; the assay was immunoSEQ multiplex PCR. The table includes about 160,000 clones, roughly nine tenths detected once. This specimen was peripheral blood, taken 28 days after the second AZD1222 dose. The receptors here all came from an adult who received the AZD1222 COVID-19 vaccine.

The rearrangement joins TRBV18 to TRBJ1-1; 9 bases map to TRBD1. V lost 3 bases, J lost 4 bases, and 6 bases stayed unmatched. Germline lookup yields CDR1 KGHSH and CDR2 LQKENI. This CDR3 is built from 15 residues. CDR3 sequence reads: CASSPGQGPGTEAFF. The CDR3, as DNA: TGTGCCAGCTCACCGGGACAGGGCCCGGGCACTGAAGCTTTCTTT.

This clone was picked up one time. V usage is TRBV6-5 and J usage is TRBJ1-5; D is uncertain. The CDR3 extends over 14 amino acids. The ends were cut back, 6 bases at V and 1 base at J, with 10 bases in the middle. The V gene's germline CDR1 is MNHEY and CDR2 SVGAGI. The CDR3 here is CASSWTGSNQPQHF. CDR3 nucleotide sequence: TGTGCCAGCAGCTGGACGGGGAGCAATCAGCCCCAGCATTTT.

The CDR3 DNA sequence: TGTGCCACCAGTGACAATCGGGCAGGGCGCTCCTACAATGAGCAGTTCTTC. This gives the protein CATSDNRAGRSYNEQFF. The rearrangement uses TRBV24-1 and TRBJ2-1; a weak D match, TRBD1 (5 bases). The CDR3 is made up of 17 amino acids. CDR1 KGHDR and CDR2 SFDVKD come from the germline V gene. Trimming removed 4 bases from V and 0 bases from J, with 15 bases in between.

The V gene is TRBV7-2, the J gene TRBJ2-7; TRBD2 matches at 11 bases. The J segment lost 5 bases and the V segment lost 3 bases, leaving 6 bases of the junction unmatched. Germline V gene lookup returns CDR1 SGHTA and CDR2 FQGNSA. The length of the CDR3 is 15 residues. CDR3 DNA sequence: TGTGCCAGCAGCTTGACTAGCGGGGTAGGTAACGAGCAGTACTTC. Its protein product is CASSLTSGVGNEQYF.

This sequence joins TRBV18 and TRBJ1-5, with 9 bases matching TRBD1. V shed 2 bases, J shed 6 bases, and the junction held 5 bases outside the gene matches. The CDR3 has 15 residues. Germline CDR1 is KGHSH and CDR2 is LQKENI. CDR3 DNA: TGTGCCAGCTCACCATTGGGGACAGGGCTTCAGCCCCAGCATTTT. It specifies CASSPLGTGLQPQHF.

The chain joins TRBV19 to TRBJ1-6; 7 bases agree with TRBD1. The CDR3 spans 15 residues. Trimming at V came to 7 bases and at J to 8 bases, leaving 11 bases not matched to a gene. The germline CDR1 and CDR2 sequences are LNHDA and SQIVND (reference sequence). This CDR3 reads CASTLTGQGDSPLHF. For the CDR3, the DNA is TGTGCCAGTACTCTTACAGGGCAGGGGGATTCACCCCTCCACTTT.

J is TRBJ2-5 and V is TRBV27; TRBD2 might be the D (5 bases). This CDR3 region has 13 residues. Germline lookup yields CDR1 MNHEY and CDR2 SMNVEV (reference sequence). Between the trimmed V and J ends, which lost 5 bases and 5 bases, there was a span of 12 bases. The CDR3: CASSPSRRETQYF. In nucleotides, the CDR3 is TGTGCCAGCAGTCCATCCCGGAGGGAGACCCAGTACTTC.

The chain is built from TRBV6-5 and TRBJ1-2, with D unclear. Per germline, CDR1 MNHEY and CDR2 SVGAGI. V lost 4 bases and J lost 2, with 11 bases in between. The CDR3 covers 14 residues. As DNA, the CDR3 is TGTGCCAGCAGTTCCATTACGTTAAACTATGGCTACACCTTC. Translation: CASSSITLNYGYTF.

The V and J genes are TRBV9 and TRBJ2-1, with D perhaps matching TRBD2 (7 bases). The V gene's germline CDR1 is SGDLS and CDR2 YYNGEE. The CDR3 has 14 amino acids. V lost 7 bases and J 0 bases, leaving 11 bases between the germline ends. The CDR3: CASGQRDSYNEQFF. The CDR3 DNA reads as TGTGCCAGCGGACAGCGGGACTCCTACAATGAGCAGTTCTTC.

This chain uses TRBV29-1 with TRBJ1-2; possible D gene TRBD1, 5 bases. Germline V CDR1 and CDR2: SQVTM, ANQGSEA. V was pared by 5 bases and J by 2 bases, with 12 bases between. The CDR3 sequence is 13 residues long. The DNA of the CDR3 is TGCAGCGTTACGGGGCTTTCGAACTATGGCTACACCTTC. Amino acid sequence: CSVTGLSNYGYTF. Drawing the rest from reference TRBV29-1 and TRBJ1-2, the complete variable domain is SAVISQKPSRDICQRGTSLTIQCQVDSQVTMMFWYRQQPGQSLTLIATANQGSEATYESGFVIDKFPISRPNLTFSTLTVSNMSPEDSSIYLCSVTGLSNYGYTFGSGTRLTVV.

The rearrangement links TRBV18 to TRBJ2-3; 9 bases match TRBD2. The CDR3 has 16 residues. In germline, CDR1 is KGHSH, CDR2 LQKENI. V lost 2 bases to trimming and J lost 10 bases; unmatched junction nucleotides: 13. In DNA, the CDR3 is TGTGCCAGCTCACCATCTAGCGGGGACGGGGGTGTCGCGCAGTATTTT. Its translation is CASSPSSGDGGVAQYF.

The rearrangement links TRBV2 to TRBJ1-5; D is unclear. The CDR3 covers 15 residues. CDR1 and CDR2 (germline): SNHLY, FYNNEI. Deletions cut 2 bases from V and 9 bases from J, with 17 bases between. The CDR3 coding sequence is TGTGCCAGCAGTGAATTACTCAGTGCTTCGGGGCCCCAGCATTTT. Translated, it gives CASSELLSASGPQHF.

The gene calls are TRBV9 and TRBJ1-3; unclear D gene. V lost 4 bases to trimming and J lost 2 bases, with 13 bases between them. Per the germline V gene, CDR1 is SGDLS and CDR2 is YYNGEE. The CDR3 loop spans 15 amino acids. In nucleotides, the CDR3 is TGTGCCAGCAGCCTATCGGACGTAACTGGAAACACCATATATTTT. Translation: CASSLSDVTGNTIYF.

The chain carries TRBV6-6 and TRBJ2-1; 14 nucleotides match TRBD2. J was trimmed by 8 bases and V by 6 bases; bases with no gene match: 12. The length of the CDR3 is 17 residues. Germline CDR1 reads MNHNY; CDR2 reads SVGAGI (reference sequence). CDR3 in DNA: TGTGCCAGCAGGCGACTAGCGGGAGGGTCAAATAAGGATGAGCAGTTCTTC. Translation: CASRRLAGGSNKDEQFF.

The chain carries TRBV3-1 (or the pseudogene TRBV3-2) and TRBJ2-5; D possibly corresponds to TRBD2 (7 bases). Germline CDR1 is LGHDT and CDR2 is YNNKEL (reference sequence). This CDR3 contains 16 residues. V shed 4 bases and J shed 4 bases, with 19 bases lying between them. Here the CDR3 reads CASSLTGGPDLETQYF. Here the CDR3 DNA reads TGTGCCAGCAGCCTCACCGGGGGGCCGGACTTAGAGACCCAGTACTTC.